These 21 T cell receptor beta chains originate from one sample sequenced in a study of T cells in Graves' hyperthyroidism and ophthalmopathy. From RNA transcripts, TCR beta CDR3 regions were amplified. The HTBI primer set drove a first-round RT-PCR of the TCR CDR3. MiXCR, applied by TCRdb to the multiplex PCR reads, yields one record per CDR3 protein. The table includes over 250,000 distinct CDR3 sequences, around 13% detected once. The sequenced sample consisted of blood. These receptor sequences come from a woman aged 40 to 50 with Graves' ophthalmopathy.

The table lists this clonotype with a few counts. Given a much more abundant clone one base away, this may be a read error. The J gene is TRBJ2-3, the V gene TRBV7-2, with D tentatively TRBD1 (6 bases). Germline lookup yields CDR1 SGHTA and CDR2 FQGNSA. Trimming shortened V by 5 bases and J by 3 bases, and 18 bases separated the two germline ends. The CDR3 is made up of 16 amino acids. In DNA form, the CDR3 reads TGTGCCAGCAGCCGTACGCAGGGGTTCTCGACAGATACGCAGTATTTT. This encodes CASSRTQGFSTDTQYF.

This clonotype was detected ten times or more. V is TRBV6-1 and J is TRBJ1-6, with D uncertain. In germline, CDR1 is MNHNS, CDR2 SASEGT. V gave up 4 bases and J gave up 2 bases, with 6 bases separating them. The CDR3 loop spans 14 amino acids. Here the CDR3 reads CASSAGPYNSPLHF. CDR3 in DNA: TGTGCCAGCAGTGCTGGACCCTATAATTCACCCCTCCACTTT.

CDR3 DNA: TGTGCCAGCTCCCTTGGACGGGCACCGAACACTGAAGCTTTCTTT. Translating gives CASSLGRAPNTEAFF. V usage is TRBV18 and J usage is TRBJ1-1, with D uncertain. Between the trimmed V and J ends, which lost 6 bases and 1 base, there was a span of 15 bases. From germline, CDR1 is KGHSH and CDR2 LQKENI. The length of the CDR3 is 15 residues.

At least ten counts were recorded for this clonotype. The gene calls are TRBV27 and TRBJ2-3, with 10 bases identical to TRBD2. Germline loops: CDR1 MNHEY, CDR2 SMNVEV (reference sequence). Losses at the gene ends were 3 bases for V and 6 bases for J; bases not matched to a gene: 6. This CDR3 is 15 amino acids long. This CDR3 reads CASSLSGGLADTQYF. In DNA form, the CDR3 reads TGTGCCAGCAGTTTGTCGGGGGGACTAGCGGATACGCAGTATTTT.

In its sample, this clonotype was seen a few times. The chain couples TRBV9 to TRBJ1-2; D gene ambiguous. The CDR3 runs to 14 residues. From germline, CDR1 is SGDLS and CDR2 YYNGEE. V was trimmed by 4 bases and J by 3 bases, leaving 13 bases between them. CDR3 amino acids: CASSLGDGYYGYTF. DNA of the CDR3: TGTGCCAGCAGCCTTGGGGATGGATACTATGGCTACACCTTC.

This clonotype was seen ten or more times. The chain uses TRBV27 and TRBJ2-5; D gene ambiguous. The CDR3 extends over 11 amino acids. V lost 6 bases and J 2 bases, leaving 4 bases between the germline ends. CDR1 and CDR2 (germline): MNHEY, SMNVEV (reference sequence). The CDR3 sequence: CASRQQETQYF. The CDR3, as DNA: TGTGCCAGCAGGCAACAAGAGACCCAGTACTTC.

A few counts support this clonotype. This may arise from a read error, as a much more abundant clone is one base away. The CDR3 end shows no conserved phenylalanine or tryptophan, and so a read error is likely. This chain uses TRBV12-3 or TRBV12-4 with TRBJ2-7; 14 positions agree with TRBD2. The CDR3 totals 13 residues. V shed 6 bases and J 7 bases; nucleotides not matched to a gene: 2. The CDR3 DNA sequence: TGTGCCAGCAGGACTAGCGGGAGGGGTGAGCAGTACCTC. As protein: CASRTSGRGEQYL.

This clonotype was counted ten times or more. The genes are TRBV20-1 and TRBJ1-2, with D possibly matching TRBD1 (6 bases). Germline CDR1 is DFQATT and CDR2 is SNEGSKA (reference sequence). This CDR3 contains 12 residues. V lost 3 bases, J lost 6 bases, and 11 bases lay in between. The CDR3, as DNA: TGCAGTGCTAGTGGACAGCCCGATGGCTACACCTTC. This sequence encodes CSASGQPDGYTF.

This clonotype was picked up many times. The V gene is TRBV2, the J gene TRBJ2-7; 7 nucleotides agree with TRBD1. CDR1 SNHLY and CDR2 FYNNEI come from the germline V gene. This CDR3 has 15 amino acids. The trim removed 4 bases at V and 0 bases at J, leaving 6 bases unmatched. The CDR3 DNA is TGTGCCAGCAGTGGGGTGACAGGGATCTCCTACGAGCAGTACTTC. Protein: CASSGVTGISYEQYF.

This clonotype was seen repeatedly, ten times or more. The V call is TRBV20-1, the J call TRBJ2-5, with 10 positions matching TRBD1. The CDR3 covers 13 residues. CDR1 is DFQATT, CDR2 SNEGSKA, per germline (reference sequence). The J segment lost 5 bases and the V segment lost 5 bases, leaving 5 bases of the junction unmatched. Here the CDR3 DNA reads TGCAGTGCTGGGACAGGGGTGGGGGAGACCCAGTACTTC. Translation gives CSAGTGVGETQYF.

The V call is TRBV2, the J call TRBJ2-3; 10 nucleotides match TRBD2. The CDR3 spans 16 residues. Germline V gene lookup returns CDR1 SNHLY and CDR2 FYNNEI. Unmatched junction bases numbered 10, after V lost 6 bases and J lost 4 bases. The CDR3 coding sequence is TGTGCCAGCAGGGCAAAGAGCGGGGGGGGCCCAGATACGCAGTATTTT. Residues: CASRAKSGGGPDTQYF.

At least ten counts were recorded for this clonotype. The chain joins TRBV12-3 or TRBV12-4 to TRBJ1-4; a weak D match, TRBD1 (6 bases). This CDR3 comprises 17 residues. V lost 5 bases, J lost 7 bases, and 23 bases lay in between. The CDR3 coding sequence is TGTGCCAGCAGTCGGGGGGCAGGGAGCTATAAGAGTGAAAAACTGTTTTTT. It yields the protein CASSRGAGSYKSEKLFF.

The rearrangement links TRBV4-1 to TRBJ1-6, with D tentatively TRBD1 (5 bases). CDR1 and CDR2 from the germline V gene are MGHRA and YSYEKL. Trimming removed 1 base from V and 14 bases from J, with 12 bases in between. The CDR3 sequence is 13 residues long. The CDR3 DNA is TGCGCCAGCAGCCAAGTTGCGGGGGGTTCCCTCCACTTT. Residues: CASSQVAGGSLHF.

There are a few counts of this clonotype. The genes are TRBV28 and TRBJ1-1; tentative D call: TRBD1 (6 bases). Germline CDR1 MDHEN, CDR2 SYDVKM. The CDR3 has 14 residues. V lost 4 bases to trimming and J lost 5 bases, with 14 bases between them. The CDR3 is CASSSQGKWTEAFF. The DNA of the CDR3 is TGTGCCAGCAGTTCACAGGGTAAGTGGACTGAAGCTTTCTTT.

This clonotype turned up a few times. This chain joins TRBV30 and TRBJ1-5, with a weak D call TRBD1 (5 bases). There are 15 residues in the CDR3. Germline V CDR1 and CDR2: GTSNPN, SVGIG (reference sequence). V lost 1 base, J lost 1 base, and 11 bases lay in between. The CDR3 sequence is CAWSAGSISNQPQHF. The CDR3 DNA sequence: TGTGCCTGGAGTGCAGGGTCAATCAGCAATCAGCCCCAGCATTTT.

This clonotype was recorded many times. The chain is built from TRBV14 and TRBJ2-3; D gene unclear. This CDR3 region has 13 residues. Germline-derived CDR1 and CDR2 are SGHDN and FVKESK. V lost 2 bases and J lost 3, with 6 bases in between. The CDR3 DNA is TGTGCCAGCAGCCAATTTCTGACAGATACGCAGTATTTT. Its translation is CASSQFLTDTQYF.

In its sample, this clonotype was seen many times. The chain joins TRBV20-1 to TRBJ1-1, with 7 bases fitting TRBD1. The CDR3 sequence is 12 residues long. After removal of 6 bases from V and 1 base from J, the junction contained 2 bases not matched to a gene. Germline CDR1 reads DFQATT; CDR2 reads SNEGSKA (reference sequence). The DNA for the CDR3 is TGCAGTGCCTGGACAGGGAACACTGAAGCTTTCTTT. Amino acid sequence: CSAWTGNTEAFF.

V and J are TRBV19 and TRBJ2-3; tentatively, D is TRBD2 (6 bases). Looked up from germline, CDR1 is LNHDA and CDR2 is SQIVND (reference sequence). Trimming took 1 base from V and 2 from J, leaving 13 bases between them. The CDR3 is made up of 16 amino acids. Here the CDR3 reads CASSIGWRGHTDTQYF. In nucleotides, the CDR3 is TGTGCCAGTAGTATAGGGTGGCGGGGCCACACAGATACGCAGTATTTT.

This clonotype was found many times. The J gene is TRBJ1-4, the V gene TRBV6-1, with D hard to call. With 6 bases removed from V and 4 bases from J, the gap between germline ends came to 12 bases. The length of the CDR3 is 14 residues. Germline V gene sequence: CDR1 MNHNS, CDR2 SASEGT. In DNA form, the CDR3 reads TGTGCCAGCAGGAAGAACAGAAATAATGAAAAACTGTTTTTT. Translating gives CASRKNRNNEKLFF.

This clonotype was found a few times. The genes are TRBV3-1 and TRBJ2-7, with TRBD1 matching over 8 bases. The trim removed 0 bases at V and 5 bases at J, leaving 6 bases unmatched. CDR3 length: 15 amino acids. In germline, CDR1 is LGHDT, CDR2 YNNKEL (reference sequence). CDR3 in amino acids: CASSQDGQGSHEQYF. As DNA, the CDR3 is TGTGCCAGCAGCCAAGACGGACAGGGTTCCCACGAGCAGTACTTC.

The CDR3: CSASPLRGLYGYTF. CDR3 DNA: TGCAGTGCTAGCCCACTCAGGGGTTTGTATGGCTACACCTTC. This chain uses TRBV20-1 with TRBJ1-2; a weak D match, TRBD1 (6 bases). The ends were cut back, 3 bases at V and 5 bases at J, with 16 bases in the middle. CDR1 DFQATT and CDR2 SNEGSKA come from the germline V gene (reference sequence). The CDR3 has 14 residues.